The 9 T cell receptor beta chains reported below all come from one sample, sequenced in a study of cytomegalovirus exposure and HLA in healthy donors. 60 Vbeta and 13 Jbeta primers were used in PCR. The repertoire was sequenced with immunoSEQ multiplex PCR; TCRdb's copy has only in-frame clones and lacks some. The sample records 170,000 or so clones, 79% being singletons. Sequencing was done on a sample of PBMCs. The receptors here all came from a woman aged 40 to 50 in good health and CMV-seronegative.

The rearrangement uses TRBV9 and TRBJ2-3, with 10 bases that match TRBD2. Trimming took 4 bases from V and 0 from J; bases not matched to a gene: 2. The germline CDR1 and CDR2 sequences are SGDLS and YYNGEE. The CDR3 spans 15 residues. CDR3 in amino acids: CASSLLAGSTDTQYF. The DNA for the CDR3 is TGTGCCAGCAGCTTACTAGCGGGGAGCACAGATACGCAGTATTTT.

The rearrangement links TRBV5-1 to TRBJ2-1; perhaps TRBD2 as D (5 bases). Germline CDR1 reads SGHRS; CDR2 reads YFSETQ. Between the trimmed V and J ends, which lost 0 bases and 8 bases, there was a span of 12 bases. This CDR3 has 14 amino acids. The CDR3 here is CASSLAEVNDEQFF. The CDR3 region has the DNA TGCGCCAGCAGCTTGGCGGAGGTGAACGATGAGCAGTTCTTC.

The chain recombines TRBV4-1 with TRBJ1-2; tentative D call: TRBD1 (6 bases). With 2 bases removed from V and 4 bases from J, the gap between germline ends came to 14 bases. This CDR3 comprises 15 residues. Germline CDR1 and CDR2: MGHRA and YSYEKL. CDR3 nucleotides: TGCGCCAGCAGCCAAACGGGGGGGCGTATCTATGGCTACACCTTC. Amino acid sequence: CASSQTGGRIYGYTF.

The chain links TRBV10-1 to TRBJ1-2; D may be TRBD1 (5 bases). The CDR3 length is 12 residues. The germline V gene encodes CDR1 WNHNN and CDR2 SYGVQD (reference sequence). V was cut by 3 bases and J by 5 bases, with 7 bases left in between. The CDR3 sequence is CASSDRGYGYTF. In nucleotides, the CDR3 is TGCGCCAGCAGTGATCGGGGGTATGGCTACACCTTC.

V gene TRBV5-1 combines with J gene TRBJ2-2, with D possibly matching TRBD2 (5 bases). The CDR3 covers 15 residues. CDR1 SGHRS and CDR2 YFSETQ come from the germline V gene. V lost 5 bases and J lost 7, with 18 bases in between. The CDR3 nucleotides are TGCGCCAGCAGACGGGGTAGTTTCGGTGACGGGGAGCTGTTTTTT. Translation gives CASRRGSFGDGELFF.

The rearrangement links TRBV15 to TRBJ1-3; 7 bases are shared with TRBD1. This CDR3 contains 19 residues. The ends lost 0 bases at V and 4 bases at J; junction bases unmatched: 15. CDR1 is LNHNV, CDR2 YYDKDF, per germline (reference sequence). CDR3 residues: CATSRDGQGGSLGGNTIYF. The CDR3 nucleotides are TGTGCCACCAGCAGAGATGGACAAGGGGGCTCTTTGGGCGGAAACACCATATATTTT.

This clone was observed a single time. The V and J genes are TRBV30 and TRBJ2-2; 7 bases are a match to TRBD1. Germline loops: CDR1 GTSNPN, CDR2 SVGIG (reference sequence). V dropped 1 base and J dropped 2; count of bases not matched to a gene: 1. This CDR3 has 14 amino acids. CDR3 region: CAWSGQGNTGELFF. The CDR3 nucleotides are TGTGCCTGGAGTGGACAGGGAAACACCGGGGAGCTGTTTTTT.

This chain uses TRBV15 with TRBJ2-6; the D is unclear. Germline lookup yields CDR1 LNHNV and CDR2 YYDKDF (reference sequence). Trimming took 4 bases from V and 0 from J, leaving 7 bases between them. The CDR3 covers 15 residues. CDR3 protein: CATSTTVSGANVLTF. In DNA, the CDR3 is TGTGCCACCAGCACTACAGTCTCTGGGGCCAACGTCCTGACTTTC.

CDR3 region: CASSQAPLSPLHF. Here the CDR3 DNA reads TGCGCCAGCAGCCAAGCCCCCTTATCACCCCTCCACTTT. The chain carries TRBV5-1 and TRBJ1-6; D remains ambiguous. The germline V and J ends were trimmed by 4 bases and 10 bases, with 12 bases remaining between them. Germline lookup yields CDR1 SGHRS and CDR2 YFSETQ. The CDR3 spans 13 residues.